This T cell receptor (beta chain) stems from a study of cytomegalovirus exposure and HLA in healthy donors. Study context: Researchers found that 81% of under 450 genotyped donors fell within the Caucasian-associated ancestry cluster. Points from the study as a whole: A previous analysis found most TCR beta V segments productive roughly 87% or roughly 30% of the time.

PCR amplification relied on 60 Vbeta primers (plus 13 Jbeta primers). Method: immunoSEQ multiplex PCR; TCRdb's copy keeps in-frame clones and lacks some. The sample has more than 50,000 clones; approximately 71% are singletons. The CDR3 loop spans 16 amino acids. Germline V lookup: CDR1 MNHNY, CDR2 SVGAGI (reference sequence). V shed 2 bases, J shed 3 bases, and the junction held 5 bases outside the gene matches. Comments on this clone: Its specificity is not known. Distinct nucleotide sequences in the sample also encode this CDR3.

Sequencing input: PBMCs. The chain recombines TRBV6-6 with TRBJ2-3, with TRBD1 matching 10 bases. The TCR originated in a woman in her forties in good health and CMV-seropositive. The DNA of the CDR3 is TGTGCCAGCAGTTACCAGGGACAGGGGCCGACAGATACGCAGTATTTT. The encoded protein is CASSYQGQGPTDTQYF.